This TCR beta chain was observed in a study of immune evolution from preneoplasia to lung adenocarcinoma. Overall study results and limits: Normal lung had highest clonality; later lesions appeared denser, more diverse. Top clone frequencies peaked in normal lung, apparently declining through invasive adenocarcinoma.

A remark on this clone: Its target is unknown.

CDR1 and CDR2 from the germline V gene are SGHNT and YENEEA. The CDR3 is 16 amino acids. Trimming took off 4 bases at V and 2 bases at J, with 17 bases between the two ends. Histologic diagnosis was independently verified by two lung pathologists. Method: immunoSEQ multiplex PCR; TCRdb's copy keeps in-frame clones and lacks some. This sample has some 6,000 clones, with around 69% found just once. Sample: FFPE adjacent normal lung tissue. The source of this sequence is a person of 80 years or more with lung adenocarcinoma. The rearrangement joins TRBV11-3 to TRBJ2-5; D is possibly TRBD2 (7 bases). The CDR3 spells CASSSMGAGEQETQYF. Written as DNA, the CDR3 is TGTGCCAGCAGCTCCATGGGGGCGGGGGAGCAAGAGACCCAGTACTTC.